The entry below gives a single T cell receptor (beta chain) sequence along with its context. The antigen it binds to is not known. The input lacks base qualities; no much larger clone sits a single base away. The donors were roughly 40 Caucasian individuals from Russia, aged roughly 6 to 100 years, who were systemically healthy. Approximately 10 milliliters of peripheral blood were collected from each donor into EDTA-treated Vacutainer tubes. Ficoll-Paque density-gradient centrifugation was used to isolate PBMCs, with at least 6.5 million per sample. Total RNA was extracted from PBMCs with Trizol reagent, with at least 6 micrograms obtained per sample. For every donor, flow cytometry on a PBMC aliquot measured the percentage of naive CD45RAhigh/CD27high T cells. This specimen comes from a study of blood T cells in healthy people across ages (dated by TCRdb to the mid-2010s). Study-level background: In model experiments, roughly one uniquely barcoded TCR beta cDNA molecule per two T cells was captured by template switching. The study measured age-related changes in TCR beta repertoire diversity using deep sequencing normalized with unique cDNA molecular identifiers. Four age groups were formed from the donors: young (average roughly 15 years), middle-aged (around 37), aged (more than 55) and long-lived (roughly 88). Two additional independent replicas of 1 million unique cDNA reads from the same blood draw were analyzed for two donors (one aged 18 to 30 and one aged 80 or older). Results and caveats for the whole study, not just this receptor: Total diversity estimates from one million sequenced T cells were considered lower bounds and underestimates. As age increased, observed TCR beta diversity per million T cells dropped in a roughly linear way, and a significant reduction was already evident by age 40. A strong correlation was found between observed TCR beta diversity and the percentage of naive T cells measured by flow cytometry. The long-lived group showed more naive CD4+ T cells, fewer expanded clones and increased TCR diversity than the aged group, suggesting age selection. Donor CMV infection status was unknown, potentially confounding age-related changes in expanded clonotypes. Because profiling used bulk unsorted PBMCs, naive and antigen-experienced compartments could not be compared conclusively.

The CDR3 runs 15 amino acids, cysteine and phenylalanine included. The retained sequence is limited to the CDR3, 45 bases, with the frame set at the first base. V is clipped by 2 bases and J by 7 bases, and the sequence between their germline boundaries is 12 bases long. The library came from 5' RACE. Sequencing took place on an Illumina HiSeq 2500. A second PCR of roughly 7 to 11 cycles was performed with a sample-barcoded 5' primer and a J-beta primer mix. A unique molecular identifier was introduced onto each TCR beta cDNA molecule by a template-switch 5' adaptor carrying 12 random nucleotides. At least 2.5 million CDR3-containing paired-end reads were obtained from each sample. First-strand cDNA synthesis was performed from all RNA using the Mint cDNA synthesis kit, with priming by a TRBC-specific oligonucleotide. All cDNA was treated with uracil-DNA glycosylase and then went through a first 18-cycle PCR with the universal primers M1SS and BC2_uni_R. As for the original processing: For normalization, 1 million high-quality reads were randomly selected from each sample, with every read carrying a distinct molecular identifier. Reads with shared molecular identifiers were discarded instead of being binned into consensus sequences. MiTCR, with a Q25 quality threshold and the strictest error-elimination algorithm, was used for CDR3 identification, clonotype clustering and error correction. A nonparametric unseen species model with Euler transformation was used to estimate lower-bound total TCR beta diversity. TCRdb reprocessed the public reads (quality trimming at Q25 with fastp, clone calling with MiXCR) and kept in-frame beta chains. Entries are consolidated by CDR3 protein sequence, retaining the most common genes and DNA. Clone size and V and J calls follow TCRdb, not the original study. The sample table records around 780,000 distinct CDR3 sequences; roughly 24% of these occur just once. The ten most abundant clones make up about 3% of the sample.

The same data also went into a second study, on T cells of mothers and their children. From the second report: Nine systemically healthy Caucasian individuals, comprising three mothers and their six children, were included as donors. cDNA synthesis consumed the entire amount of extracted RNA, loaded at approximately 1.4 ug RNA in each 15 ul reaction. In the second PCR, the M1S primer added sample barcodes and 2-4 random nucleotides. Over 8 million TCR beta CDR3 reads came from each mother, compared with around 3 million reads from each child. Thymic selection similarly shapes TCR recombination output in related and unrelated pairs, with minor effect from inherited differences. Related mother-child pairs always showed normalized repertoire overlap that was slightly higher than in unrelated mother-child pairs, though the difference was never significant. Persistent microchimeric T cell clones were not detected, at a sensitivity of 85 to 100 clones per million clonotypes. The study used deep NGS to compare TCR beta repertoires of mothers and children, seeking features distinguishing related mother-child pairs from unrelated individuals. The mean age was 40 +/- 4 years for the mothers and about 10 +/- 4 years for the children. After adapter ligation was performed with NEBNext reagents, the libraries were sequenced on an Illumina HiSeq 2000 with 100+100 nt paired-end reads. To prevent cross-contamination, the mother and child libraries were prepared a month apart and were sequenced in separate runs. Between about 500,000 and 2,100,000 distinct TCR beta clonotypes were identified per donor. Naive TCR beta clonotypes were estimated from low-frequency clonotypes matched to each donor's FACS-determined naive share, without sorting.

The receptor comes from a boy aged 5-17 years in good health. Recombination connected TRBV12-3 or TRBV12-4 to TRBJ1-6; TRBD1 is perhaps the D gene, given 6 matching bases. The sequenced material came from blood. The CDR3 in this case is CASSLSTGGNSPLHF. DNA sequence: TGTGCCAGCAGTTTATCGACAGGTGGGAATTCACCCCTCCACTTT.